These T cell receptor beta chains were read from a single sample in a study of shared clonotypes between healthy human individuals. The table came from immunoSEQ multiplex PCR; TCRdb's copy has only in-frame clones and leaves some out. The table has approximately 2,000,000 clones, around 93% seen once. The material sequenced was naive CD8+ T cells from PBMCs. These receptors originate from a man between 18 and 35 years old in good health. Some clones in this sample may be carry-over from other donors' samples. CDR3s include the opening cysteine and the closing phenylalanine or tryptophan. A D gene is named only where the DNA matches it firmly. Some rows have no size entry. The others give once, few or many, or a class for an expanded clone.

>TRBV6-1|15|few|TRBD1|TRBJ1-5
TGTGCCAGCAGTTTACTGACAGGGGCAGGTCAGCCCCAGCATTTT
CASSLLTGAGQPQHF
>TRBV6-1|10|.|.|TRBJ2-1
TGTGCCAGCTCCGTGAATGAGCAGTTCTTC
CASSVNEQFF
>TRBV30|17|.|TRBD2|TRBJ2-2
TGTGCCGTCGAAGGAGACGGCGGGAGGAGGAACACCGGGGAGCTGTTTTTT
CAVEGDGGRRNTGELFF
>TRBV5-1|17|.|.|TRBJ2-3
TGCGCCAGCAGCTGGGCCCACGGGGGCACTAGCACAGATACGCAGTATTTT
CASSWAHGGTSTDTQYF
>TRBV27|14|once|.|TRBJ2-7
TGTGCCAGCAGTTTATCAGGGCGGACCTACGAGCAGTACTTC
CASSLSGRTYEQYF
>TRBV27|14|.|.|TRBJ1-1
TGTGCCAGCAGCCTATCCAGGGGGAACACTGAAGCTTTCTTT
CASSLSRGNTEAFF
>TRBV6-1|17|.|TRBD2|TRBJ2-7
TGTGCCAGCAGTGAGTTTGGACTAGCCACCTCGACCTACGAGCAGTACTTC
CASSEFGLATSTYEQYF
>TRBV10-2|14|.|.|TRBJ2-3
TGCGCCAGCAGTGAGCGGCGGATTTCAGATACGCAGTATTTT
CASSERRISDTQYF
>TRBV10-3|15|.|.|TRBJ1-3
TGTGCCATCAGTGCAGGGCTTTACTCTGGAAACACCATATATTTT
CAISAGLYSGNTIYF
>TRBV5-5|18|.|TRBD1|TRBJ2-6
TGTGCCAGCAGCTTGGGGGACAGGGGTAGCTCTGGGGCCAACGTCCTGACTTTC
CASSLGDRGSSGANVLTF
>TRBV5-6|16|.|.|TRBJ2-3
TGTGCCAGCAGCCAAAACAGGGCCCCCAGCACAGATACGCAGTATTTT
CASSQNRAPSTDTQYF
>TRBV29-1|13|.|.|TRBJ1-2
TGCAGCGTTGAGGAGGGGCTTGGTAATGGCTACACCTTC
CSVEEGLGNGYTF
>TRBV7-9|15|once|TRBD2|TRBJ2-1
TGTGCCAGCAGCCCCAGACTAGCGGCCCACAATGAGCAGTTCTTC
CASSPRLAAHNEQFF
>TRBV5-4|11|.|.|TRBJ2-7
TGTGCCAGCAGCGGGGCCCACGAGCAGTACTTC
CASSGAHEQYF
>TRBV11-2|12|.|.|TRBJ2-7
TGTGCCAGCAGCCAGGGGGGGTACGAGCAGTACTTC
CASSQGGYEQYF
>TRBV4-2|16|.|TRBD2|TRBJ2-7
TGTGCCAGCAGCCAAGAACTAGCGGGAAGTATCTACGAGCAGTACTTC
CASSQELAGSIYEQYF
>TRBV27|13|.|.|TRBJ1-1
TGTGCCAGCACCCTTTCACTTGGAAGTGAAGCTTTCTTT
CASTLSLGSEAFF
>TRBV5-5|16|.|TRBD2|TRBJ2-7
TGTGCCAGCAGCCCGAGCGGGAGTTGGAGCTCCTACGAGCAGTACTTC
CASSPSGSWSSYEQYF
>TRBV5-1|15|.|.|TRBJ2-7
TGCGCCAGCAGCTTGGTGGGCAGGGTATTGGACGAGCAGTACTTC
CASSLVGRVLDEQYF
>TRBV15|15|.|.|TRBJ2-7
TGTGCCACCGCTCAAGAGAGGGGGAGCACCTACGAGCAGTACTTC
CATAQERGSTYEQYF
>TRBV4-2|15|.|.|TRBJ2-1
TGTGCCAGCAGCCATGTCCGGGAGTTCTACAATGAGCAGTTCTTC
CASSHVREFYNEQFF
>TRBV5-3|14|.|.|TRBJ2-2
TGTGCCAGAAGCTTGCCCCAAAACACCGGGGAGCTGTTTTTT
CARSLPQNTGELFF
>TRBV15|13|few|.|TRBJ1-1
TGTGCCACCAGCAGGGAGGGGGACACTGAAGCTTTCTTT
CATSREGDTEAFF
>TRBV28|14|.|.|TRBJ2-5
TGTGCCAGCAGTTTAAACATAATCCAAGAGACCCAGTACTTC
CASSLNIIQETQYF
>TRBV5-6|14|once|.|TRBJ2-3
TGTGCCAGCAGCAGAGACAGGCGGACAGATACGCAGTATTTT
CASSRDRRTDTQYF
>TRBV4-2|15|.|.|TRBJ1-1
TGTGCCAGCAGCCAAGACTACTTTTCGAACACTGAAGCTTTCTTT
CASSQDYFSNTEAFF
>TRBV5-1|14|.|.|TRBJ2-5
TGCGCCAGCAGCTTGTACAGGGCCCAAGAGACCCAGTACTTC
CASSLYRAQETQYF
>TRBV29-1|14|.|.|TRBJ2-7
TGCAGCGTAATTGACAAGGACCACAGTTACGAGCAGTACTTC
CSVIDKDHSYEQYF
>TRBV6-6|15|.|.|TRBJ1-4
TGTGCCAGCAGTTCGCATGCATGGGCAAATGAAAAACTGTTTTTT
CASSSHAWANEKLFF
>TRBV6-5|15|.|.|TRBJ1-1
TGTGCCAGCAGTTCTGGGACTCGGCCTAACACTGAAGCTTTCTTT
CASSSGTRPNTEAFF
>TRBV5-4|15|.|.|TRBJ2-3
TGTGCCAGCAGCTTGCGGGGGGCTAGCACAGATACGCAGTATTTT
CASSLRGASTDTQYF
>TRBV5-1|15|.|TRBD2|TRBJ2-1
TGCGCCAGCAGCTTGGAGTTACTAGCGGGTCATGAGCAGTTCTTC
CASSLELLAGHEQFF
>TRBV4-2|16|.|TRBD1|TRBJ2-1
TGTGCCAGCAGCTTTACAGGACAGGGTACCTACAATGAGCAGTTCTTC
CASSFTGQGTYNEQFF
>TRBV6-5|14|.|.|TRBJ1-5
TGTGCCAGCAGTACAGGCACTAGCAATCAGCCCCAGCATTTT
CASSTGTSNQPQHF
>TRBV7-9|14|.|.|TRBJ2-5
TGTGCCAGCAGCTTAAGTATTGGGAGGGAGACCCAGTACTTC
CASSLSIGRETQYF
>TRBV10-3|13|.|.|TRBJ2-5
TGTGCCGCCCGCACGGTGCCGGGAGAGACCCAGTACTTC
CAARTVPGETQYF
>TRBV5-4|14|.|TRBD2|TRBJ2-7
TGTGCCAGCAGCTTGGGACTAGCGAAGGCCGAGCAGTACTTC
CASSLGLAKAEQYF
>TRBV7-2|14|.|.|TRBJ1-1
TGTGCCAGCAGCTTAACGACCCTCGACTTTGAAGCTTTCTTT
CASSLTTLDFEAFF
>TRBV28|13|.|TRBD2|TRBJ2-7
TGTGCCAGCAGGACTAGCGGGAGTTACGAGCAGTACTTC
CASRTSGSYEQYF
>TRBV5-6|13|.|.|TRBJ2-7
TGTGCCAGCAGCTTGACTGGGTCCTACGAGCAGTACTTC
CASSLTGSYEQYF
>TRBV2|13|once|.|TRBJ1-1
TGTGCCAAAAGGGGGGGAGGATACACTGAAGCTTTCTTT
CAKRGGGYTEAFF
>TRBV28|13|.|.|TRBJ1-5
TGTGCCAGCAGGGAGAATAGCAATCAGCCCCAGCATTTT
CASRENSNQPQHF
>TRBV12-5|12|.|.|TRBJ2-1
TGTGCTAGTGGTTTGCGGACTGAAGAGCAGTTCTTC
CASGLRTEEQFF
>TRBV7-9|14|.|.|TRBJ2-1
TGTGCCAGCAGCTTAATCCCGTCAGGGCATGAGCAGTTCTTC
CASSLIPSGHEQFF
>TRBV27|13|.|.|TRBJ2-7
TGTGCCAGCAGTTCTCTTGGCCCCTACGAGCAGTACTTC
CASSSLGPYEQYF
>TRBV5-1|15|.|.|TRBJ2-7
TGCGCCAGCAGCTCCCACGGGGCGCCCTCCTACGAGCAGTACTTC
CASSSHGAPSYEQYF
>TRBV13|15|.|TRBD2|TRBJ2-1
TGTGCCAGCAGCTCCGGGACTAGCGGCTACAATGAGCAGTTCTTC
CASSSGTSGYNEQFF